This T cell receptor beta chain was observed in a study of blood T cell repertoires in COVID-19. Study information: The samples span acute and convalescent COVID-19 from the United States, Italy and Spain.

The data were produced by immunoSEQ multiplex PCR, yet TCRdb's version contains in-frame clones alone and is incomplete. The table shows around 170,000 clones, with approximately 90% occurring only once. From germline, CDR1 is ENHRY and CDR2 SYGVKD. V was trimmed by 0 bases and J by 14 bases, leaving 19 bases between them. CDR3 size: 14 residues. Sequenced input: peripheral blood. The J gene is TRBJ1-2, the V gene TRBV10-3; D gene unclear. This sequence was found in a man in his 60s with acute or convalescent COVID-19. Here the CDR3 DNA reads TGTGCCATCAGTGAGTCTGACGGGATCACCGAAAGGACCTTC. Amino acid sequence: CAISESDGITERTF.